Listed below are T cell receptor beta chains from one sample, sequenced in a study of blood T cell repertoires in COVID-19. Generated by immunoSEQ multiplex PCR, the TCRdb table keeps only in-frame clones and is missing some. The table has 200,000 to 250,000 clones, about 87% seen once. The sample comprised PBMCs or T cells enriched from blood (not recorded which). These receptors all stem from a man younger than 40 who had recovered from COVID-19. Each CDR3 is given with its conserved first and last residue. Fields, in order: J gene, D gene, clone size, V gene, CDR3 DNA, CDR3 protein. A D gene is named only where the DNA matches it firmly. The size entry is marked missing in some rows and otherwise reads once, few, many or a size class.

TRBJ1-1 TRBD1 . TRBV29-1 TGCAGCGTTGATCTGACAGGGACAGGGGAAAAGAAGAACACTGAAGCTTTCTTT CSVDLTGTGEKKNTEAFF
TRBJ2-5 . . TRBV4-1 TGCGCCAGCAGCCAACAGGGGACCCAAGAGACCCAGTACTTC CASSQQGTQETQYF
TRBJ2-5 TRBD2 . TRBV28 TGTGCCAGCAGTTTTCAATGGGGACTACGACCTCAAGAGACCCAGTACTTC CASSFQWGLRPQETQYF
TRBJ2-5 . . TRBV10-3 TGTGCCATCAGTGATGAGGAGACCCAGTACTTC CAISDEETQYF
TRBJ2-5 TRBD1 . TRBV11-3 TGTGCCAGCAGCGCGAGAACAGGGGGGAAACAAGAGACCCAGTACTTC CASSARTGGKQETQYF
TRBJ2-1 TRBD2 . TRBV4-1 TGCGCCAGCAGCCACGACGGACTAGCGGGGGGGCCTGGCGCGAGATACAATGAGCAGTTCTTC CASSHDGLAGGPGARYNEQFF
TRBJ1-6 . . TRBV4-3 TGCGCCAGCAGCCCAAGTCCACAGAGCTCCTATAATTCACCCCTCCACTTT CASSPSPQSSYNSPLHF
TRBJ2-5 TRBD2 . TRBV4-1 TGCGCCAGCAGCCAACTAGCGGGGGTCGAGACCCAGTACTTC CASSQLAGVETQYF
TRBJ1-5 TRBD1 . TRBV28 TGTGCCAGCAGTTTGGTAGGGGGCGAATATAGCAATCAGCCCCAGCATTTT CASSLVGGEYSNQPQHF
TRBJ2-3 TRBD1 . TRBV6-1 TGTGCCAGCAGTGAAGGGACAGGCCCAGATACGCAGTATTTT CASSEGTGPDTQYF
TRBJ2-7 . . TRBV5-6 TGTGCCAGCAGCCCGGGAGTTACCTACGAGCAGTACTTC CASSPGVTYEQYF
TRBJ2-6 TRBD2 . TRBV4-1 TGCGCCAGCAGCCCAACCTTCCCGGGGACTAGCGGGTACTCTGGGGCCAACGTCCTGACTTTC CASSPTFPGTSGYSGANVLTF
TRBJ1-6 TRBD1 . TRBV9 TGTGCCAGCAGCTACCGAGATGACAGGGGGCAGGGGAATTCACCCCTCCACTTT CASSYRDDRGQGNSPLHF
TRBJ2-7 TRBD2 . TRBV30 TGTGCCTGGGGCCAGACTAGCGCTACCTACGAGCAGTACTTC CAWGQTSATYEQYF
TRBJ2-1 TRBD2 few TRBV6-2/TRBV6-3 TGTGCCAGCAGTTACCCTAGCGGGAGTACCAAGCCATTCTTC CASSYPSGSTKPFF
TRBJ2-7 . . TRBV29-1 TGCAGCGTTTTCAGCCGACTAATGGATGGAGGGGAGCAGTACTTC CSVFSRLMDGGEQYF
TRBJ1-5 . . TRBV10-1 TGCGCCAGCAGTGAGACAGGGTGGTTTCAGCCCCAGCATTTT CASSETGWFQPQHF
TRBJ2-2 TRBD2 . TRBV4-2 TGTGCCAGCAGCCAATTTACTAGCGGGACGAACACCGGGGAGCTGTTTTTT CASSQFTSGTNTGELFF
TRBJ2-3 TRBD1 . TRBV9 TGTGCCAGCAGCCACCCAGGGGACAGGGTGACAGATACGCAGTATTTT CASSHPGDRVTDTQYF
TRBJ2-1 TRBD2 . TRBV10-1 TGCGCCAGCAGTGAGCCAGGATGGACTAGCGGGATCAATGAGCAGTTCTTC CASSEPGWTSGINEQFF
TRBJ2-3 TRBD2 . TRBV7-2 TGTGCCAGCAGCCTAAGGCGGGGGGCCCGAGATACGCAGTATTTT CASSLRRGARDTQYF
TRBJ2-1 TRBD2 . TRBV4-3 TGCGCCAGCAGCCCAGCGGGAGGCTACAATGAGCAGTTCTTC CASSPAGGYNEQFF
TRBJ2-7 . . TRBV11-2 TGTGCCAGCAAGAACAGGGATCCTTACGAGCAGTACTTC CASKNRDPYEQYF
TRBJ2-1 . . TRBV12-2 TGTGCAAGTCGCTTAGCGCTGTCGTCGCGTGAGCAGTTCTTC CASRLALSSREQFF
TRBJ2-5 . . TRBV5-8 TGTGCCAGCAGCCTGAGACTAGACCCAGAGACCCAGTACTTC CASSLRLDPETQYF
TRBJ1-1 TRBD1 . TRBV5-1 TGCGCCAGCAGACGGGACAGCAACATGAACACTGAAGCTTTCTTT CASRRDSNMNTEAFF
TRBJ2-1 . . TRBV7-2 TGTGCCAATTACCGGGACTTCACCTACAATGAGCAGTTCTTC CANYRDFTYNEQFF
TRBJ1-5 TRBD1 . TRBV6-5 TGTGCCAGCAGACAGGGGCTCAATCAGCCCCAGCATTTT CASRQGLNQPQHF
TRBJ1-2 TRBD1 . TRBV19 TGTGCCAGTAGCCTACCCGGGACAGCTCACCGTACTAACTATGGCTACACCTTC CASSLPGTAHRTNYGYTF
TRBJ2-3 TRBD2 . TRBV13 TGTGCCAGCAGCGCCGGGACTAGCGGGAGCGATACGCAGTATTTT CASSAGTSGSDTQYF
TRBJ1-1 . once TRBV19 TGTGCCAGTAGTATATTCCTCGACTCGAACACTGAAGCTTTCTTT CASSIFLDSNTEAFF
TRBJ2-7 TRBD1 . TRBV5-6 TGTGCCAGCAGCTTGCGCCAGGGGGCCAGCTCCTACGAGCAGTACTTC CASSLRQGASSYEQYF
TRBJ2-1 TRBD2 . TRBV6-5 TGTGCCAGCAGTTACACTAGCGGGCGCTCCTACAATGAGCAGTTCTTC CASSYTSGRSYNEQFF
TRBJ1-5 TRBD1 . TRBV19 TGTGCCAGTAGTACGAGGGGGACAGGGGCTTCTCTCCAGCCCCAGCATTTT CASSTRGTGASLQPQHF
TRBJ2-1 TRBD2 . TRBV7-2 TGTGCCAGCAGCTTAGGCGGGAGTTACAATGAGCAGTTCTTC CASSLGGSYNEQFF
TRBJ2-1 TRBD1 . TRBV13 TGTGCCAGCAGCACCCGACAGGGGCTCTACAATGAGCAGTTCTTC CASSTRQGLYNEQFF
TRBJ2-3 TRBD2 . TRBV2 TGTGCCAGCAGTGAAACTAGCGGGCGTAGCACAGATACGCAGTATTTT CASSETSGRSTDTQYF